The present T cell receptor beta chain was sequenced within a study of cytomegalovirus exposure and HLA in healthy donors. Study-level findings and limits: Excluded: some indistinguishable V segments such as TRBV6-2 and TRBV6-3.

A note on this clone: Its matching antigen is unknown.

In the PCR, 60 Vbeta and 13 Jbeta primers were used. TCRdb's copy holds only in-frame clones and misses some; the assay was immunoSEQ multiplex PCR. The table shows over 60,000 clones, with under 80% occurring only once. Healthy people donating bone marrow made up the donors. This CDR3 has 14 amino acids. Germline CDR1 is SNHLY and CDR2 is FYNNEI. V lost 1 base and J 3 bases, leaving 9 bases between the germline ends. The sequence derives from a male donor in good health and CMV-seropositive. The V call is TRBV2, the J call TRBJ1-1; possibly TRBD1 for D (6 bases). The sample was PBMCs. For the CDR3, the DNA is TGTGCCAGCAGTGAAGACGCAGGGGACACTGAAGCTTTCTTT. This codes for CASSEDAGDTEAFF. The whole variable domain, remainder taken from reference TRBV2 and TRBJ1-1, is EPEVTQTPSHQVTQMGQEVILRCVPISNHLYFYWYRQILGQKVEFLVSFYNNEISEKSEIFDDQFSVERPDGSNFTLKIRSTKLEDSAMYFCASSEDAGDTEAFFGQGTRLTVV.